These 32 T cell receptor beta chains were all obtained from the same sample, sequenced in a study of shared clonotypes between healthy human individuals. Produced via immunoSEQ multiplex PCR; TCRdb's table is partial and in-frame only. The sample lists fewer than 700,000 clones, around 78% occurring once. The sample consisted of PBMCs. The receptors shown here come from a woman aged 40 to 50 in good health. Some clones in this sample may be carry-over from other donors' samples.

This clone was picked up one time. The gene calls are TRBV7-9 and TRBJ2-1; a possible D gene is TRBD1 (5 bases). V lost 1 base and J 3 bases, leaving 10 bases between the germline ends. The germline V gene encodes CDR1 SEHNR and CDR2 FQNEAQ (reference sequence). CDR3 length: 15 amino acids. This CDR3 is CASSLGGSHYNEQFF. As DNA, the CDR3 is TGTGCCAGCAGCTTAGGGGGCAGCCACTACAATGAGCAGTTCTTC.

This chain links TRBV10-3 with TRBJ1-5; tentatively, D is TRBD1 (5 bases). Germline CDR1 ENHRY, CDR2 SYGVKD. Trimming removed 4 bases from V and 3 bases from J, with 10 bases in between. The CDR3 runs 14 residues. This CDR3 is CAISVGGINQPQHF. CDR3 sequence (DNA): TGTGCCATCAGTGTCGGGGGAATCAATCAGCCCCAGCATTTT.

This chain connects TRBV2 to TRBJ2-7; D is perhaps TRBD2 (6 bases). In germline, CDR1 is SNHLY, CDR2 FYNNEI. This CDR3 region has 13 residues. V was pared by 7 bases and J by 2 bases, with 12 bases between. The CDR3 sequence is CASIYGGAYEQYF. The CDR3, as DNA: TGTGCCAGCATTTACGGGGGAGCCTACGAGCAGTACTTC.

CDR3 sequence reads: CAWRWQMTSGSPYEQYF. The CDR3 DNA reads as TGTGCCTGGAGATGGCAGATGACTAGCGGGAGCCCCTACGAGCAGTACTTC. The rearrangement links TRBV30 to TRBJ2-7, with 12 bases matching TRBD2. Per germline, CDR1 GTSNPN and CDR2 SVGIG (reference sequence). This CDR3 has 17 residues. V shed 3 bases and J 2 bases; nucleotides not matched to a gene: 11.

The V call is TRBV29-1, the J call TRBJ1-4; D might be TRBD1 (5 bases). Per the germline V gene, CDR1 is SQVTM and CDR2 is ANQGSEA. The CDR3 covers 13 residues. V dropped 6 bases and J dropped 5 bases, with 13 bases sitting between them. The CDR3 DNA is TGCAGCGTCCGGACATTCGAGAATGAAAAACTGTTTTTT. Amino acids: CSVRTFENEKLFF. Full variable domain (remainder filled in from reference TRBV29-1 and TRBJ1-4): SAVISQKPSRDICQRGTSLTIQCQVDSQVTMMFWYRQQPGQSLTLIATANQGSEATYESGFVIDKFPISRPNLTFSTLTVSNMSPEDSSIYLCSVRTFENEKLFFGSGTQLSVL.

V and J are TRBV27 and TRBJ2-3; D is unresolved. The CDR3 length is 13 residues. Germline V gives CDR1 MNHEY, CDR2 SMNVEV (reference sequence). The V end was cut by 2 bases, the J end by 1 base, with 4 bases between. CDR3 in amino acids: CASSLRGTDTQYF. The CDR3 DNA reads as TGTGCCAGCAGTTTACGCGGCACAGATACGCAGTATTTT.

CDR3 nucleotide sequence: TGTGCCAGCACCGATGAAGGCTACGAGCAGTACTTC. Its translation: CASTDEGYEQYF. The gene calls are TRBV2 and TRBJ2-7; D is unresolved. Germline V CDR1 and CDR2: SNHLY, FYNNEI. CDR3 size: 12 residues. Trimming took off 7 bases at V and 3 bases at J, with 10 bases between the two ends.

CDR3 protein: CASSPDHSAGNTIYF. The CDR3 DNA is TGTGCCAGCAGTCCCGATCACTCGGCAGGAAACACCATATATTTT. The chain employs TRBV6-5 and TRBJ1-3; D not resolved. This CDR3 has 15 amino acids. V was trimmed by 5 bases and J by 4 bases, leaving 15 bases between them. Germline V gene data show CDR1 as MNHEY and CDR2 as SVGAGI.

This chain uses TRBV29-1 with TRBJ1-1, with no clear D. Trimming took off 7 bases at V and 0 bases at J, with 9 bases between the two ends. The germline V gene encodes CDR1 SQVTM and CDR2 ANQGSEA. The CDR3 is made up of 12 amino acids. The CDR3 DNA is TGCAGCGCGAAATTCATGAACACTGAAGCTTTCTTT. Translating it yields CSAKFMNTEAFF.

The rearrangement uses TRBV25-1 and TRBJ2-5; perhaps TRBD1 as D (6 bases). The CDR3 totals 13 residues. Trimming left V 1 base short and J 5 bases short, with 8 bases between. From germline, CDR1 is MGHDK and CDR2 SYGVNS. Written as DNA, the CDR3 is TGTGCCAGCAGTGAATGGGGGCTCGAGACCCAGTACTTC. This gives the protein CASSEWGLETQYF.

The genes are TRBV27 and TRBJ1-2; D may be TRBD1 (5 bases). Germline CDR1 is MNHEY and CDR2 is SMNVEV (reference sequence). V dropped 5 bases and J dropped 7 bases, with 11 bases sitting between them. The length of the CDR3 is 12 residues. The CDR3, as DNA: TGTGCCAGCAGTCCCCCTGGGGGTGGCTACACCTTC. Translating it yields CASSPPGGGYTF.

Only one count was recorded for this clone. The chain carries TRBV27 and TRBJ2-1; TRBD2 matches at 9 bases. V lost 7 bases, J lost 0 bases, and 4 bases stayed unmatched. This CDR3 has 15 residues. CDR1 and CDR2 from the germline V gene are MNHEY and SMNVEV (reference sequence). CDR3 DNA: TGTGCCAGCACCGGACTAGCGAGCTCCTACAATGAGCAGTTCTTC. It is translated as CASTGLASSYNEQFF.

V is TRBV5-1 and J is TRBJ1-2, with TRBD1 as a possible D gene (5 bases). CDR3 length: 14 residues. CDR1 and CDR2 (germline): SGHRS, YFSETQ. V was clipped by 0 bases and J by 5 bases, with 11 bases between them. CDR3 in DNA: TGCGCCAGCAGCTTGGGACAGAGAAGTTATGGCTACACCTTC. Its translation: CASSLGQRSYGYTF.

V gene TRBV25-1 combines with J gene TRBJ1-1, with D possibly matching TRBD1 (5 bases). Looked up from germline, CDR1 is MGHDK and CDR2 is SYGVNS. The CDR3 is 15 residues long. The V gene lost 6 bases and the J gene lost 1 base, with 15 bases spanning the gap. The CDR3 DNA sequence: TGTGCCAGCAGCCTGCCCGGGGCTGGGAACACTGAAGCTTTCTTT. It translates to CASSLPGAGNTEAFF.

This sequence joins TRBV30 and TRBJ2-7; D unresolved. Trimming cost V 2 bases and J 0 bases, with 17 bases left between them. The CDR3 extends over 16 amino acids. From germline, CDR1 is GTSNPN and CDR2 SVGIG (reference sequence). The DNA of the CDR3 is TGTGCCTGGAGTCTCTACCAGACGGCAAGCTCCTACGAGCAGTACTTC. This encodes CAWSLYQTASSYEQYF.

As concerns this clone: This sample also contains other DNA sequences that code for the same CDR3. The CDR3 loop reads CASSLDLGGYNEQFF. DNA for the CDR3: TGTGCCAGCAGCTTGGATCTAGGCGGCTACAATGAGCAGTTCTTC. The chain uses TRBV5-5 and TRBJ2-1, with D hard to call. Germline loops: CDR1 SGHKS, CDR2 YYEKEE (reference sequence). Trimming cost V 0 bases and J 3 bases, with 10 bases left between them. The CDR3 has 15 amino acids.

Only a few counts were recorded for this clone. This rearrangement joins TRBV29-1 to TRBJ2-5; no clear D. The J call may not be correct, given that the DNA end is closer to TRBJ2-7. The CDR3 loop spans 14 amino acids. Germline V CDR1 and CDR2: SQVTM, ANQGSEA. This CDR3 reads CSVEVDQNAYEQYF. The CDR3 DNA follows: TGCAGCGTTGAGGTGGACCAGAATGCCTACGAGCAGTACTTC.

This clone was counted once. The chain combines TRBV27 with TRBJ2-7; the D gene could be TRBD1 or TRBD2 (5 bases each). V was cut by 6 bases and J by 3 bases, with 21 bases left in between. Germline lookup yields CDR1 MNHEY and CDR2 SMNVEV (reference sequence). The CDR3 runs 16 residues. The DNA of the CDR3 is TGTGCCAGCAGCCCTCCCGGGTCGGGACGGTACTACGAGCAGTACTTC. The encoded protein is CASSPPGSGRYYEQYF.

V and J are TRBV7-8 and TRBJ2-3, with 9 bases that match TRBD2. Germline CDR1 is SGHVS and CDR2 is FQNEAQ. This CDR3 contains 14 residues. J gave up 8 bases and V 1 base, and 4 bases lay outside the gene matches. CDR3 bases: TGTGCCAGCAGCTTAGATAGCGGGAGTGCTACGCAGTATTTT. Its protein is CASSLDSGSATQYF.

This chain joins TRBV4-1 and TRBJ2-5, with TRBD2 matching 13 bases. The V gene end was trimmed by 0 bases and the J gene end by 5 bases; junction bases not matched to a gene: 12. The germline V gene has CDR1 MGHRA and CDR2 YSYEKL. This CDR3 has 19 residues. The CDR3 nucleotides read TGCGCCAGCAGCCAAGAAGTCGGACTAGCGGGAGAGGGAGAGGAGACCCAGTACTTC. It encodes CASSQEVGLAGEGEETQYF.

The count of this clone is one. CDR3: CASWYRGDTEAFF. CDR3 DNA sequence: TGTGCCAGCTGGTACAGGGGGGACACTGAAGCTTTCTTT. The J gene is TRBJ1-1, the V gene TRBV6-1, with 8 positions matching TRBD1. J gave up 3 bases and V 8 bases, and 5 bases lay outside the gene matches. CDR3 size: 13 residues. Germline lookup yields CDR1 MNHNS and CDR2 SASEGT.

The rearrangement joins TRBV30 to TRBJ2-1; TRBD1 agrees at 10 bases. J gave up 4 bases and V 3 bases, and 3 bases lay outside the gene matches. The germline V gene encodes CDR1 GTSNPN and CDR2 SVGIG (reference sequence). This CDR3 is built from 14 residues. CDR3 residues: CAWRGDRGYNEQFF. The CDR3 region has the DNA TGTGCCTGGAGAGGGGACAGGGGATACAATGAGCAGTTCTTC.

This clone was counted a few times. This chain uses TRBV30 with TRBJ1-4; D remains unclear. The CDR3 totals 13 residues. V was cut by 1 base and J by 7 bases, with 10 bases left in between. Looked up from germline, CDR1 is GTSNPN and CDR2 is SVGIG (reference sequence). The CDR3 DNA sequence: TGTGCCTGGAGTGGGGGTCTCGGTGAAAAACTGTTTTTT. Protein product: CAWSGGLGEKLFF.

This chain connects TRBV10-2 to TRBJ2-1; 10 bases are shared with TRBD2. CDR3 size: 14 residues. V gave up 6 bases and J gave up 3 bases; unmatched junction bases: 2. CDR1 is WSHSY, CDR2 SAAADI, per germline. The CDR3 loop is CASRRTSGYNEQFF. CDR3 DNA: TGCGCCAGCAGGCGGACTAGCGGCTACAATGAGCAGTTCTTC.

V and J are TRBV7-2 and TRBJ2-5, with 13 positions matching TRBD2. Unmatched junction bases numbered 11, after V lost 5 bases and J lost 5 bases. This CDR3 contains 17 residues. Per germline, CDR1 SGHTA and CDR2 FQGNSA. CDR3 bases: TGTGCCAGCAGCACCCGGCAGACTAGCGGGAGGTCTGAGACCCAGTACTTC. It codes for CASSTRQTSGRSETQYF.

The chain uses TRBV28 and TRBJ2-3, with a tentative D call TRBD1 (6 bases). This CDR3 has 16 residues. Germline V CDR1 and CDR2: MDHEN, SYDVKM. The V and J ends lost 0 bases and 2 bases respectively, with 12 bases between them. The CDR3 DNA reads TGTGCCAGCAGTTTATGGGGGACACCAACCACAGATACGCAGTATTTT. This encodes CASSLWGTPTTDTQYF. Combining the CDR3 with reference TRBV28 and TRBJ2-3 gives the whole variable domain DVKVTQSSRYLVKRTGEKVFLECVQDMDHENMFWYRQDPGLGLRLIYFSYDVKMKEKGDIPEGYSVSREKKERFSLILESASTNQTSMYLCASSLWGTPTTDTQYFGPGTRLTVL.

V and J are TRBV27 and TRBJ2-5; no firm D call. This CDR3 region has 13 residues. V was trimmed by 5 bases and J by 1 base, leaving 8 bases between them. Germline CDR1 MNHEY, CDR2 SMNVEV (reference sequence). The chain's CDR3 is CASSKRPQETQYF. As DNA, the CDR3 is TGTGCCAGCAGTAAAAGACCCCAAGAGACCCAGTACTTC.

This chain joins TRBV19 and TRBJ2-5, with D possibly being TRBD1 or TRBD2 (6 bases each). The CDR3 covers 16 residues. The germline V gene has CDR1 LNHDA and CDR2 SQIVND (reference sequence). Trimming took off 3 bases at V and 5 bases at J, with 19 bases between the two ends. The CDR3: CASSIPGGPSVETQYF. The CDR3 DNA is TGTGCCAGTAGTATCCCCGGGGGCCCGTCGGTGGAGACCCAGTACTTC.

The chain employs TRBV9 and TRBJ2-1; the match to TRBD2 covers 8 bases. Germline assignment: CDR1 SGDLS and CDR2 YYNGEE. With 0 bases clipped from V and 12 bases from J, the junction kept 11 bases outside the gene matches. This CDR3 comprises 15 residues. In DNA form, the CDR3 reads TGTGCCAGCAGCGTAGGGAGCGGGAGAACGGGTTGGCAGTTCTTC. Its translation: CASSVGSGRTGWQFF.

CDR3 nucleotides: TGTGCCTGGAGTGGACTCCCCAATCAGCCCCAGCATTTT. Its protein product is CAWSGLPNQPQHF. This sequence joins TRBV30 and TRBJ1-5, with D hard to call. Looked up from germline, CDR1 is GTSNPN and CDR2 is SVGIG (reference sequence). Deletions cut 1 base from V and 3 bases from J, with 7 bases between. CDR3 size: 13 residues. Combining the CDR3 with reference TRBV30 and TRBJ1-5 gives the whole variable domain SQTIHQWPATLVQPVGSPLSLECTVEGTSNPNLYWYRQAAGRGLQLLFYSVGIGQISSEVPQNLSASRPQDRQFILSSKKLLLSDSGFYLCAWSGLPNQPQHFGDGTRLSIL.

On this clone itself: The junction departs from germline at one end; a sequencing error may be responsible. V is TRBV5-1 and J is TRBJ1-5, with a weak D call TRBD1 (5 bases). Germline lookup yields CDR1 SGHRS and CDR2 YFSETQ. This CDR3 comprises 14 residues. The CDR3 loop is CASSADSSHQPQHF. CDR3 nucleotide sequence: TGCGCCAGCAGCGCCGACAGTAGCCATCAGCCCCAGCATTTT.

This clone was observed a few times. CDR3 amino acids: CASSHGIRGVAGRQETQYF. The CDR3 nucleotides read TGTGCCAGCAGCCACGGTATCCGAGGGGTAGCGGGAAGACAAGAGACCCAGTACTTC. The chain carries TRBV7-7 and TRBJ2-5, with 8 nucleotides matching TRBD2. Germline CDR1 is SSHAT and CDR2 is FNYEAQ (reference sequence). The CDR3 sequence is 19 residues long. V was clipped by 5 bases and J by 2 bases; unmatched bases: 19.